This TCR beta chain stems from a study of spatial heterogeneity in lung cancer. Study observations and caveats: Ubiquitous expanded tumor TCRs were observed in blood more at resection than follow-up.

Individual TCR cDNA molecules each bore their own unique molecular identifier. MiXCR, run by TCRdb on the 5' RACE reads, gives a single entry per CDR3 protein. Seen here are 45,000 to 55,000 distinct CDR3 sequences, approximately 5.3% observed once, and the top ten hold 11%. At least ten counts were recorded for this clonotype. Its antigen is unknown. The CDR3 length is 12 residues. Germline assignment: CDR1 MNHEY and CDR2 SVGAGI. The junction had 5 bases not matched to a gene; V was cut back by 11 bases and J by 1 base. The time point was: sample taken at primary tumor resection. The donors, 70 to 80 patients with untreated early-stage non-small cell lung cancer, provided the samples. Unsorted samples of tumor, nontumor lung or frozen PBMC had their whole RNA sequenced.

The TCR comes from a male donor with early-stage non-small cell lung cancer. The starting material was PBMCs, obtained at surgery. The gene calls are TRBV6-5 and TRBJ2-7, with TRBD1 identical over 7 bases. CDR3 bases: TGTGCCTCCAGGGACAGATCCTACGAGCAGTACTTC. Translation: CASRDRSYEQYF.